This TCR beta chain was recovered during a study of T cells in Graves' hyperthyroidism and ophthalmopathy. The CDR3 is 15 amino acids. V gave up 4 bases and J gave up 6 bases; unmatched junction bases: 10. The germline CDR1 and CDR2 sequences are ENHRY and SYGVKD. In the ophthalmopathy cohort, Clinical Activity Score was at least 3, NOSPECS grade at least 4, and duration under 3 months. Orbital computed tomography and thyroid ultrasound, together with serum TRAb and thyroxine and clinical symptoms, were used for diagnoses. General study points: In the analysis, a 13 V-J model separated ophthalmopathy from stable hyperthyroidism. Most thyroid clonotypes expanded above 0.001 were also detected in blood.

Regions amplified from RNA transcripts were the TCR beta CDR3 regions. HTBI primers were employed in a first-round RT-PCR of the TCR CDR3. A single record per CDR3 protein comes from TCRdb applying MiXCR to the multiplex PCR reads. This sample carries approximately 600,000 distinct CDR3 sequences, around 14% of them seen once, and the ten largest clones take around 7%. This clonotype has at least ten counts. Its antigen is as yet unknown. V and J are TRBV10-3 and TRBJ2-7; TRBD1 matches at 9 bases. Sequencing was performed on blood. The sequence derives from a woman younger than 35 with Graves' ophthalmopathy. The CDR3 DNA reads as TGTGCCATCAGTGGTCCGGGACAGGGAAGGGCCGAGCAGTACTTC. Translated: CAISGPGQGRAEQYF.